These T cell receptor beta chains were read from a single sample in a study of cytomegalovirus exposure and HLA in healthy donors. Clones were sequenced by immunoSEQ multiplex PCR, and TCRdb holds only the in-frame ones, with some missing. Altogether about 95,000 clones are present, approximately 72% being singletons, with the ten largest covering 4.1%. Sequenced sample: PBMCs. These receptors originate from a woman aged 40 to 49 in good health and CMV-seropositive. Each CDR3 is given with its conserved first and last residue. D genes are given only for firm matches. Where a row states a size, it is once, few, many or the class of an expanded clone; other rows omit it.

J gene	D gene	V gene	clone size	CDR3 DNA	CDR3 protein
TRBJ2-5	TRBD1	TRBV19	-	TGTGCCAGTAGTATAGATCCTCCGGGGACAGGGGGTGCGGAGACCCAGTACTTC	CASSIDPPGTGGAETQYF
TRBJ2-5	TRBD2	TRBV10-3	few	TGTGCCATCAGTGGGGGGAGGGGTCAAGAGACCCAGTACTTC	CAISGGRGQETQYF
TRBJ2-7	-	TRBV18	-	TGTGCCAGCTCGCACTCCCAGGCCGAGCAGTACTTC	CASSHSQAEQYF
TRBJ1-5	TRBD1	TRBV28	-	TGTGCCAGCAGTTTAGGGGGACAGGGGGCCAATCAGCCCCAGCATTTT	CASSLGGQGANQPQHF
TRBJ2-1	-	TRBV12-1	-	TGTGCCAGCAGCTTACCGGACAGGACTAGCGGGGGGGGCAATGAGCAGTTCTTC	CASSLPDRTSGGGNEQFF
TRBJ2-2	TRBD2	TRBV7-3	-	TGTGCCAGCAGCCCAACTAGCGGGATGAACACCGGGGAGCTGTTTTTT	CASSPTSGMNTGELFF
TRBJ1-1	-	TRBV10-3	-	TGTGCCATCAGTAAAGGGGGGGATACTGAAGCTTTCTTT	CAISKGGDTEAFF
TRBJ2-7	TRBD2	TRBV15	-	TGTGCCACCAGCGGCTGGGGAGGGGTGGACTACGAGCAGTACTTC	CATSGWGGVDYEQYF
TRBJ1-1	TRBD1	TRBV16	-	TGTGCCAGCAGCCACGGACAGGGGGAAACTGAAGCTTTCTTT	CASSHGQGETEAFF
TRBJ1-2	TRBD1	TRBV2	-	TGTGCCAGCAGATTCGGACAGGCCTATGGCTACACCTTC	CASRFGQAYGYTF
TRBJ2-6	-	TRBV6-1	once	TGTGCCAGCAGTGCCGGGACAGGGGCCAACGTCCTGACTTTC	CASSAGTGANVLTF
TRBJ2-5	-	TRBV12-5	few	TGTGCTAGTGGCCAGGGCCCCGACCCCCGGGCGGAGACCCAGTACTTC	CASGQGPDPRAETQYF
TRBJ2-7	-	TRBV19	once	TGTGCCAGTACCCAAGATGGCGGACAGTACTACGAGCAGTACTTC	CASTQDGGQYYEQYF
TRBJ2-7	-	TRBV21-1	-	TGTGCCAGCAGCAAAGCCGGGACAGCATCCTACGAGCAGTACTTC	CASSKAGTASYEQYF
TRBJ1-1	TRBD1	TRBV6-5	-	TGTGCCAGCAGTTACTCTTCCAGGGGGCAGAACACTGAAGCTTTCTTT	CASSYSSRGQNTEAFF
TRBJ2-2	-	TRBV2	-	TGTGCCAGCATTGGCGGGAACGATCCCGGGGAGCTGTTTTTT	CASIGGNDPGELFF
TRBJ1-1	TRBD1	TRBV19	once	TGTGCCAGTAGTAGACAGGGGGACACTGAAGCTTTCTTT	CASSRQGDTEAFF
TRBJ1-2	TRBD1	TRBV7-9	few	TGTTCCAGCAGCACAGGGGGCGATGGCTACACCTTC	CSSSTGGDGYTF
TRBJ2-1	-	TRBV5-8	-	TGTGCCAGCAGCTTCGGGACAACCTCCTACAATGAGCAGTTCTTC	CASSFGTTSYNEQFF
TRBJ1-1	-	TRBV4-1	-	TGCGCCAGCAGCCCCCCGGCAGGTATGAACACTGAAGCTTTCTTT	CASSPPAGMNTEAFF
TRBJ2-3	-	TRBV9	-	TGTGCCAGCAGCCGCGATGAGCGGGCCACAGATACGCAGTATTTT	CASSRDERATDTQYF
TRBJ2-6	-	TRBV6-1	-	TGTGCCAGCAGTCGGAGCTCTGGGGCCAACGTCCTGACTTTC	CASSRSSGANVLTF
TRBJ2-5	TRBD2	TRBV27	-	TGTGCCAGCGCTAGGACTAGTAGGGAGACCCAGTACTTC	CASARTSRETQYF
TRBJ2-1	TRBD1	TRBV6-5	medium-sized	TGTGCCAGCAGCCCGGGACAGGGGCTTGAGCAGTTCTTC	CASSPGQGLEQFF
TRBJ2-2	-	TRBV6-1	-	TGTGCCAGCACGCGACAGGCAACGAACACCGGGGAGCTGTTTTTT	CASTRQATNTGELFF
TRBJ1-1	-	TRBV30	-	TGTGCCTGGATTCCCAGGGCGAGGACTGAAGCTTTCTTT	CAWIPRARTEAFF
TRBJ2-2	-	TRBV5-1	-	TGCGCCAGCACCACAATGGTCAACACCGGGGAGCTGTTTTTT	CASTTMVNTGELFF
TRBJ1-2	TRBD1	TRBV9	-	TGTGCCAGCAGCGTAGACCCGACAGGGGAAATATGGGGCTACACCTTC	CASSVDPTGEIWGYTF
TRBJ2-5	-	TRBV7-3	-	TGTGCCAGCAGCTTCGGTGCTCAAGAGACCCAGTACTTC	CASSFGAQETQYF
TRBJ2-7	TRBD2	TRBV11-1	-	TGTGCCAGCAGCCAAGAGGAGGGTAGCGGGAGCCACGAGCAGTACTTC	CASSQEEGSGSHEQYF
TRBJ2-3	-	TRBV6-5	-	TGTGCCAGCAGTTACTCATGGGCGGGAAAGACAGATACGCAGTATTTT	CASSYSWAGKTDTQYF
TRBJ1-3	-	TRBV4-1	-	TGCGCCAGCAGCCAAATTCCCATTGCGCTCTCTGGAAACACCATATATTTT	CASSQIPIALSGNTIYF
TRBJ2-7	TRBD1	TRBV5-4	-	TGTGCCGTGGGGACAGGGGGCTACGAGCAGTACTTC	CAVGTGGYEQYF
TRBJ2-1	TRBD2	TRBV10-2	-	TGCGCCAGCAGCCCTTTTACTAGCGCCTATGAGCAGTTCTTC	CASSPFTSAYEQFF
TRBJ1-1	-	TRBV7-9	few	TGTGCCTCGGAAGGCCAGGGTTGGACTGAAGCTTTCTTT	CASEGQGWTEAFF
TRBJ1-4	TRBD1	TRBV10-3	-	TGTGCCATCAGTGAGTCGACAGGGTCTAATGAAAAACTGTTTTTT	CAISESTGSNEKLFF
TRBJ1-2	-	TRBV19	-	TGTGCCAGTAGTATCCCCCGCTATGGCTACACCTTC	CASSIPRYGYTF
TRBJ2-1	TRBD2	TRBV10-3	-	TGTGCCATCAGGGCCGGGACTACCGGCCAAGACAATGAGCAGTTCTTC	CAIRAGTTGQDNEQFF
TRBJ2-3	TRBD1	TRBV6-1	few	TGTGCCAGCAGTGTTCGACAGGGCATGGGGTATACGCAGTATTTT	CASSVRQGMGYTQYF
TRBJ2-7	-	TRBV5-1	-	TGCGCCAGCAGCTTTGAGGGACTTTACGAGCAGTACTTC	CASSFEGLYEQYF
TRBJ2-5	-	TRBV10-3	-	TGTGCCATCAGTGAGTCGACTCTAGGGGGAGAGACCCAGTACTTC	CAISESTLGGETQYF
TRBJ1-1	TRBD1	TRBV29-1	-	TGCAGCGGCATGACAGGGTATGAAGCTTTCTTT	CSGMTGYEAFF
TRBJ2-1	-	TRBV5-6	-	TGTGCCAGCAGCTTGACAGGACGTTCCTACAATGAGCAGTTCTTC	CASSLTGRSYNEQFF
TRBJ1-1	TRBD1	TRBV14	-	TGTGCCAGCAGCCAAGGAACCGGGACAGGGTCCACTGAAGCTTTCTTT	CASSQGTGTGSTEAFF
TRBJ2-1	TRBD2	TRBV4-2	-	TGTGCCAGCAGCCAAGGAGGGACTAGCGGGTACAATGAGCAGTTCTTC	CASSQGGTSGYNEQFF
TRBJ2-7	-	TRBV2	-	TGTGCCAGCAAAACCGGGAGACAAACCTACGAGCAGTACTTC	CASKTGRQTYEQYF
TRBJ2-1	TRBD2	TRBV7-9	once	TGTGCCAGCAGCTTAGCGGGCGGGAGATACAACAATGAGCAGTTCTTC	CASSLAGGRYNNEQFF
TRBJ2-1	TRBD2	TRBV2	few	TGTGCCAGCAGCTGGACTAGCGGGAATTCCGGGGGTGAGCAGTTCTTC	CASSWTSGNSGGEQFF
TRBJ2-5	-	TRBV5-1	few	TGCGCCAGCAGCACGAGGACCAGGGGGGCGGAATCCGAGACCCAGTACTTC	CASSTRTRGAESETQYF
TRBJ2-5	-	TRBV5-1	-	TGCGCCAGCAGCTGGAGACAGGAAGAGACCCAGTACTTC	CASSWRQEETQYF
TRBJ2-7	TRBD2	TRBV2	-	TGTGCCAGCAGTGAATCACTAGCGGTCCCCTACGAGCAGTACTTC	CASSESLAVPYEQYF
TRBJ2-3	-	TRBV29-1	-	TGCAGCGTTGAGGTGGGGAAGGACTCCACTAGCACAGATACGCAGTATTTT	CSVEVGKDSTSTDTQYF
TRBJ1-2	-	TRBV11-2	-	TGTGCCAGCAGCCGCCTGGCCGGGGGAGAAGGCTACACCTTC	CASSRLAGGEGYTF